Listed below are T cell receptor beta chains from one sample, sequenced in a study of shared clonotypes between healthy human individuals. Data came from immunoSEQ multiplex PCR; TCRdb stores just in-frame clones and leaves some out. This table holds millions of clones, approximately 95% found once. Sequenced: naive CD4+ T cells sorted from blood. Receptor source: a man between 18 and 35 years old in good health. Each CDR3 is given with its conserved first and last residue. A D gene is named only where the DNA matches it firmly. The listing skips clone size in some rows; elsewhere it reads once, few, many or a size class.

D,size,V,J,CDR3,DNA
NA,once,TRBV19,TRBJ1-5,CASSIIARVSNQPQHF,TGTGCCAGTAGTATAATTGCCAGGGTGAGCAATCAGCCCCAGCATTTT
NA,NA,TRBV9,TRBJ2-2,CASSVPIGGELFF,TGTGCCAGCAGCGTACCAATCGGCGGGGAGCTGTTTTTT
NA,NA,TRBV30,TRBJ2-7,CAWSLGESYEQYF,TGTGCCTGGAGTTTAGGGGAATCCTACGAGCAGTACTTC
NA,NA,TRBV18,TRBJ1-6,CASSKPGTGSRSPLHF,TGTGCCAGCTCAAAGCCGGGGACCGGATCTCGTTCACCCCTCCACTTT
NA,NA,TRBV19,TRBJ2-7,CASGPDTYEQYF,TGTGCCTCAGGTCCGGACACCTACGAGCAGTACTTC
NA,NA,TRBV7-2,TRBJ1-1,CASSLDGTTEAFF,TGTGCCAGCAGCTTAGACGGGACTACTGAAGCTTTCTTT
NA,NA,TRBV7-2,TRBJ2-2,CASSPPARFPGELFF,TGTGCCAGCAGCCCACCGGCGCGGTTTCCCGGGGAGCTGTTTTTT
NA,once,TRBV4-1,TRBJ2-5,CASSIGAQETQYF,TGCGCCAGCAGCATAGGGGCCCAAGAGACCCAGTACTTC
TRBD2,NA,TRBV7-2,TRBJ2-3,CASSSTGTSVADTQYF,TGTGCCAGCAGCTCCACCGGGACTAGCGTCGCAGATACGCAGTATTTT
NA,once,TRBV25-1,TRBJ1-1,CASRDGGEGANTEAFF,TGTGCCAGCAGGGATGGCGGTGAAGGGGCAAACACTGAAGCTTTCTTT
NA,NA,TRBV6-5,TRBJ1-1,CASSYDGTSGGAFF,TGTGCCAGCAGTTACGACGGGACCTCGGGCGGAGCTTTCTTT
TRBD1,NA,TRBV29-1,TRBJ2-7,CSVGDRGERTYF,TGCAGCGTCGGCGACAGGGGGGAGCGCACGTACTTC
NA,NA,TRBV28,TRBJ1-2,CASSSDSRGYTF,TGTGCCAGCAGTTCGGACTCCCGGGGCTACACCTTC
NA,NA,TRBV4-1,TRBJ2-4,CASSQVGGRNIQYF,TGCGCCAGCAGCCAAGTCGGAGGGAGGAACATTCAGTACTTC
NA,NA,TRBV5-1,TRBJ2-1,CASITLERSYNEQFF,TGCGCCAGCATCACCTTGGAAAGGTCCTACAATGAGCAGTTCTTC
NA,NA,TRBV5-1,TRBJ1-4,CASSLAQGVDEKLFF,TGCGCCAGCAGCTTGGCACAGGGCGTCGATGAAAAACTGTTTTTT
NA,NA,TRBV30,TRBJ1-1,CAWSVRFLGGTEAFF,TGTGCCTGGAGTGTACGATTCTTGGGGGGTACTGAAGCTTTCTTT
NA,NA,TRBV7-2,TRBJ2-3,CASSPPGRTDTQYF,TGTGCCAGCAGCCCCCCGGGACGCACAGATACGCAGTATTTT
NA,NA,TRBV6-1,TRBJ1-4,CASSDERATNEKLFF,TGTGCCAGCAGTGACGAGAGAGCAACTAATGAAAAACTGTTTTTT
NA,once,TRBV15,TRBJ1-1,CATSRVWQDSAAFF,TGTGCCACCAGCAGAGTTTGGCAGGATTCTGCCGCTTTCTTT
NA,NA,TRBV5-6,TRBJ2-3,CASSIRLVRGTDTQYF,TGTGCCAGCAGCATAAGACTAGTAAGAGGCACAGATACGCAGTATTTT
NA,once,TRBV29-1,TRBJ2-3,CSVAGDTQYF,TGCAGCGTTGCGGGGGATACGCAGTATTTT
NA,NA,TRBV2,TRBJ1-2,CASSARGWVYGYTF,TGTGCCAGCAGTGCCCGGGGGTGGGTCTATGGCTACACCTTC
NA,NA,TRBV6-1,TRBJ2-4,CASTRDTLEYF,TGTGCCAGCACTCGGGACACCCTTGAGTACTTC
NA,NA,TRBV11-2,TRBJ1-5,CASSSSLDQPQHF,TGTGCCAGCAGCTCTAGTCTTGATCAGCCCCAGCATTTT
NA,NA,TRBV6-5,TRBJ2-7,CASSRSSTALQYF,TGTGCCAGCAGCCGAAGTTCTACAGCCCTCCAGTACTTC
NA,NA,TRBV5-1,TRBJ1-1,CASSLNAGRNTEAFF,TGCGCCAGCAGCTTAAATGCAGGGCGAAATACTGAAGCTTTCTTT
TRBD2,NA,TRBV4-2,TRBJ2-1,CASSQRTSGGFNEQFF,TGTGCCAGCAGCCAACGGACTAGCGGGGGTTTCAATGAGCAGTTCTTC
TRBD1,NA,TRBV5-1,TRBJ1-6,CASKTGVESPLHF,TGCGCCAGCAAGACAGGGGTGGAATCACCCCTCCACTTT
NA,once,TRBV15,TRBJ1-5,CATSRVYEQPQHF,TGTGCCACCAGCAGAGTTTACGAACAGCCCCAGCATTTT
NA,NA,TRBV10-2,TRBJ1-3,CASSDRLSGNTIYF,TGCGCCAGCAGTGATAGGCTCTCTGGAAACACCATATATTTT
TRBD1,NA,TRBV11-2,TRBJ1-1,CASSPGQGAVTEAFF,TGTGCCAGCAGCCCGGGACAGGGGGCTGTAACTGAAGCTTTCTTT
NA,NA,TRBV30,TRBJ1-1,CAWSPISGVTEAFF,TGTGCCTGGAGCCCAATCTCGGGGGTGACTGAAGCTTTCTTT
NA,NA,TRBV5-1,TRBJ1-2,CASSLEYKEYGYTF,TGCGCCAGCAGCTTGGAGTATAAGGAATATGGCTACACCTTC
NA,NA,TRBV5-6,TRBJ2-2,CASSLMVYSNTGELFF,TGTGCCAGCAGCTTGATGGTTTACAGCAACACCGGGGAGCTGTTTTTT
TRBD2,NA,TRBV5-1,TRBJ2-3,CASSPTGGLRTSGSQADTQYF,TGCGCCAGCAGCCCCACCGGGGGATTGCGGACTAGCGGGAGTCAGGCAGATACGCAGTATTTT
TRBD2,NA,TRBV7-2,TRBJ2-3,CASSFGAGVTDTQYF,TGTGCCAGCAGCTTCGGAGCGGGAGTCACAGATACGCAGTATTTT
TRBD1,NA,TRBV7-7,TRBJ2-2,CASSTIEGQGNTGELFF,TGTGCTAGCAGCACGATAGAGGGACAGGGGAACACCGGGGAGCTGTTTTTT
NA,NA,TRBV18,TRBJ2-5,CASSEETQYF,TGTGCCAGCTCAGAAGAGACCCAGTACTTC
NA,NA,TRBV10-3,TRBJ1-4,CAISDGNEKLFF,TGTGCCATCAGTGACGGTAATGAAAAACTGTTTTTT
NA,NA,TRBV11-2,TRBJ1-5,CASSPSGDSNQPQHF,TGTGCCAGCAGCCCCTCGGGGGATAGCAATCAGCCCCAGCATTTT
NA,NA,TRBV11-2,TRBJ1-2,CASSLGSGWTEAVYGYTF,TGTGCCAGCAGCTTAGGGTCCGGGTGGACGGAAGCCGTCTATGGCTACACCTTC
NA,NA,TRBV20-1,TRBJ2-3,CSAQDTDTQYF,TGCAGTGCTCAAGACACAGATACGCAGTATTTT
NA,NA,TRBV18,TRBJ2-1,CASSPQTVSYNEQFF,TGTGCCAGCTCACCACAAACGGTCTCCTACAATGAGCAGTTCTTC
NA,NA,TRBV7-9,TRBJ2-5,CASSLRWETQYF,TGTGCCAGCAGCTTACGTTGGGAGACCCAGTACTTC
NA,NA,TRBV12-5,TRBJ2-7,CASGLSGNYEQYF,TGTGCTAGTGGTTTGTCGGGGAACTACGAGCAGTACTTC
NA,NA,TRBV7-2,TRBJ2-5,CASSPGETQYF,TGTGCCAGCAGCCCCGGAGAGACCCAGTACTTC
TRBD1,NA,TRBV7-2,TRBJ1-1,CASSSGTVNTEAFF,TGTGCCAGCAGCTCTGGGACAGTGAACACTGAAGCTTTCTTT
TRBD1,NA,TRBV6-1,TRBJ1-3,CASRWGQGDGNTIYF,TGTGCCAGCAGGTGGGGACAGGGCGACGGAAACACCATATATTTT
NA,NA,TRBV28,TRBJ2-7,CASSSSRSGPYYEQYF,TGTGCCAGCAGCTCCTCTAGGTCAGGGCCGTACTACGAGCAGTACTTC
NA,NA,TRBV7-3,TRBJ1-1,CASSLTSEGWSEAFF,TGTGCCAGCAGCTTAACGAGCGAGGGATGGAGTGAAGCTTTCTTT
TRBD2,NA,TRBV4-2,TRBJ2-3,CASSPPLSGGADTQYF,TGTGCCAGCAGCCCCCCTCTGAGCGGGGGGGCAGATACGCAGTATTTT
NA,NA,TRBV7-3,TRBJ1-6,CATGQTYNSPLHF,TGTGCCACCGGACAGACTTATAATTCACCCCTCCACTTT
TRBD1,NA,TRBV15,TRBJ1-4,CATSRSGTGFSKLFF,TGTGCCACCAGCCGATCCGGGACAGGGTTTTCGAAACTGTTTTTT
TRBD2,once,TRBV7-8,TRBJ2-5,CASRPTGGLAGWQTQYF,TGTGCCAGCAGACCTACAGGGGGACTAGCGGGGTGGCAGACCCAGTACTTC
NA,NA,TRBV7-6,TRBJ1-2,CASSLAPKGYGYTF,TGTGCCAGCAGCTTAGCTCCGAAAGGCTATGGCTACACCTTC
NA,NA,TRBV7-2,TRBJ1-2,CASSPEGWGDGYTF,TGTGCCAGCAGCCCCGAGGGGTGGGGCGATGGCTACACCTTC
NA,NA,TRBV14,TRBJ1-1,CASTSTGGSSNTEAFF,TGTGCCAGCACCTCAACCGGGGGCAGCTCGAACACTGAAGCTTTCTTT